The clone carrying this T cell receptor beta chain appeared many times. Its specificity is not known. This entry is derived from a study of CD8 T cells in ankylosing spondylitis. Study-level points and caveats: The clones that were linked to disease were reported to be significantly enriched in matched synovial fluid samples from ankylosing spondylitis patients. Ankylosing spondylitis blood appeared to carry a characteristic TCR beta motif of roughly 8 highly homologous variants. Disease-linked clones were CD8+ and relatively rare in peripheral blood.

Quantitative 5'-RACE with molecular barcodes produced the TCR beta libraries. TCRdb redid the calling of the 5' RACE reads with MiXCR, one entry per CDR3 protein. Of just under 550,000 distinct CDR3 sequences in the sample, roughly an eighth were seen once. This TCR was sampled from a male donor with ankylosing spondylitis. The sequencing input was blood, either unsorted or a sorted T cell fraction (not recorded which).

Written as DNA, the CDR3 is TGTGCCAGCAGCCCGGGACAGCATCATAATAGCAATCAGCCCCAGCATTTT. Translated: CASSPGQHHNSNQPQHF. The chain combines TRBV12-3 or TRBV12-4 with TRBJ1-5; 7 bases match TRBD1. The length of the CDR3 is 17 residues. Unmatched junction bases numbered 11, after V lost 6 bases and J lost 0 bases.